This T cell receptor beta chain appears in the sequencing data of a study of blood T cell repertoires in COVID-19. Across the study: Samples representing acute and convalescent COVID-19 were sourced from the United States, Italy and Spain. Nucleic acid was either cDNA or gDNA, and it came from T cells, B-cell-depleted T cells, or PBMCs.

Germline V lookup: CDR1 MNHNS, CDR2 SASEGT. CDR3 size: 14 residues. Trimming took off 3 bases at V and 1 base at J, with 9 bases between the two ends. As originally analysed: Nucleated cell counts were estimated from reference gene primer amplification. The data were produced by immunoSEQ multiplex PCR, yet TCRdb's version contains in-frame clones alone and is incomplete. V and J calls and clone size come straight from that table; D and trimming were deduced from the DNA. The sample comprises approximately 74,000 clones, around 86% of which are singletons, and approximately 1.9% rests with the top ten.

This receptor was identified in a woman aged 55-70 years with acute or convalescent COVID-19. The J gene is TRBJ1-1, the V gene TRBV6-1; D is uncertain. The sequenced sample consisted of peripheral blood. CDR3 residues: CASSDQRGNTEAFF. In DNA form, the CDR3 reads TGTGCCAGCAGTGATCAGCGGGGGAACACTGAAGCTTTCTTT.